A single sample gave rise to the 10 T cell receptor beta chains below, sequenced in a study of blood T cell repertoires in COVID-19. Only in-frame clones appear in the TCRdb table, and some are missing; sequencing was by immunoSEQ multiplex PCR. Counted here are some 300,000 clones, approximately 88% occurring once; the ten biggest clones make up about 1%. The sequenced sample was PBMCs or T cells enriched from blood (not recorded which). These receptors were collected from a woman in her 30s who had recovered from COVID-19.

The chain links TRBV5-1 to TRBJ2-7, with D possibly TRBD1 on 5 matching bases. In germline, CDR1 is SGHRS, CDR2 YFSETQ. CDR3 length: 15 residues. V lost 3 bases and J 4 bases, leaving 17 bases between the germline ends. The CDR3 is CASSYAWGQLYEQYF. The CDR3 region has the DNA TGCGCCAGCAGCTACGCCTGGGGCCAGCTATACGAGCAGTACTTC.

V usage is TRBV29-1 and J usage is TRBJ2-3, with a weak D call TRBD2 (6 bases). V was clipped by 5 bases and J by 0 bases, with 9 bases between them. The CDR3 is 13 residues long. Germline V gene sequence: CDR1 SQVTM, CDR2 ANQGSEA. CDR3 region: CSVTRDSTDTQYF. The CDR3 DNA follows: TGCAGCGTTACGCGGGATAGCACAGATACGCAGTATTTT.

J is TRBJ1-2 and V is TRBV4-3; D is perhaps TRBD1 (5 bases). The germline V gene has CDR1 LGHNA and CDR2 YSLEER. The CDR3 consists of 14 residues. Trimming removed 5 bases at V and 0 bases at J, with 10 bases between. The CDR3 loop is CASSRQQTNYGYTF. The CDR3 DNA is TGCGCCAGCAGCAGACAGCAGACTAACTATGGCTACACCTTC.

This chain joins TRBV29-1 and TRBJ1-1; no reliable D call. CDR1 SQVTM and CDR2 ANQGSEA come from the germline V gene. Deletions cut 2 bases from V and 6 bases from J, with 13 bases between. The CDR3 runs to 13 residues. The chain's CDR3 is CSVERALAAEAFF. As DNA, the CDR3 is TGCAGCGTTGAAAGGGCTTTAGCGGCTGAAGCTTTCTTT. The full variable domain, rest sourced from reference TRBV29-1 and TRBJ1-1, is SAVISQKPSRDICQRGTSLTIQCQVDSQVTMMFWYRQQPGQSLTLIATANQGSEATYESGFVIDKFPISRPNLTFSTLTVSNMSPEDSSIYLCSVERALAAEAFFGQGTRLTVV.

The rearrangement links TRBV10-3 to TRBJ2-6, with TRBD1 identical over 7 bases. Trimming removed 0 bases from V and 0 bases from J; junction bases left unmatched: 17. This CDR3 has 22 amino acids. Germline lookup yields CDR1 ENHRY and CDR2 SYGVKD. CDR3 sequence: CAISESNWPATGLSSGANVLTF. CDR3 DNA: TGTGCCATCAGTGAGTCGAATTGGCCCGCGACAGGGCTAAGCTCTGGGGCCAACGTCCTGACTTTC.

This chain joins TRBV5-1 and TRBJ2-7; tentatively, D is TRBD1 (6 bases). Looked up from germline, CDR1 is SGHRS and CDR2 is YFSETQ. V lost 4 bases and J lost 2, with 16 bases in between. This CDR3 spans 15 amino acids. The DNA of the CDR3 is TGCGCCAGCAGCCTTACAGGGTACGCGGCCTACGAGCAGTACTTC. It codes for CASSLTGYAAYEQYF.

This clone was counted between two and nine times. V usage is TRBV5-6 and J usage is TRBJ1-4; D may be TRBD1 (5 bases). The V end lost 4 bases, the J end lost 7 bases, and 17 bases lay between the germline ends. Germline assignment: CDR1 SGHDT and CDR2 YYEEEE. This CDR3 is built from 15 residues. The CDR3 DNA reads as TGTGCCAGCAGCCTCGCCGGGGGAGGGTTTGAAAAACTGTTTTTT. Protein: CASSLAGGGFEKLFF.

The chain couples TRBV30 to TRBJ2-1, with 9 bases identical to TRBD2. The CDR3 sequence is 17 residues long. From germline, CDR1 is GTSNPN and CDR2 SVGIG (reference sequence). The trim removed 3 bases at V and 0 bases at J, leaving 9 bases unmatched. CDR3 coding DNA: TGTGCCTGGAGCGCCACCGATAGCGGGAGCTCCTACAATGAGCAGTTCTTC. Translation gives CAWSATDSGSSYNEQFF.

The chain links TRBV5-4 to TRBJ2-4, with D uncertain. Deletions cut 2 bases from V and 0 bases from J, with 6 bases between. CDR1 and CDR2 from the germline V gene are SGHNT and YYREEE (reference sequence). The CDR3 covers 14 residues. The DNA for the CDR3 is TGTGCCAGCAGCTTAACTGGAGCCAAAAACATTCAGTACTTC. It codes for CASSLTGAKNIQYF.

The genes are TRBV28 and TRBJ1-6; TRBD1 aligns across 7 bases. V shed 6 bases, J shed 5 bases, and the junction held 10 bases outside the gene matches. Germline values: CDR1 MDHEN, CDR2 SYDVKM. This CDR3 comprises 16 residues. The CDR3 region is CASSSRQGQNNSPLHF. The CDR3 DNA sequence: TGTGCCAGCAGCTCGAGACAGGGACAGAATAATTCACCCCTCCACTTT.